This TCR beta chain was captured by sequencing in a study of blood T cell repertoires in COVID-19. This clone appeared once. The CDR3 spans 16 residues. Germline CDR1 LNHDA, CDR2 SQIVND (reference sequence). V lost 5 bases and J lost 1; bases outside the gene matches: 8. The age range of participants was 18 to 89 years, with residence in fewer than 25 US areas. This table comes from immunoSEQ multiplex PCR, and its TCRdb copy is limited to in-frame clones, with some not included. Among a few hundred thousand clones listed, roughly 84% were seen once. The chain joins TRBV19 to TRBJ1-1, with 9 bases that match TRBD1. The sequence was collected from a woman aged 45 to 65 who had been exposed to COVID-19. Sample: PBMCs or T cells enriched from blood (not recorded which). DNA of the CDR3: TGTGCCAGTAGTTCATCCGGGACAGGGAGGAACACTGAAGCTTTCTTT. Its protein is CASSSSGTGRNTEAFF.